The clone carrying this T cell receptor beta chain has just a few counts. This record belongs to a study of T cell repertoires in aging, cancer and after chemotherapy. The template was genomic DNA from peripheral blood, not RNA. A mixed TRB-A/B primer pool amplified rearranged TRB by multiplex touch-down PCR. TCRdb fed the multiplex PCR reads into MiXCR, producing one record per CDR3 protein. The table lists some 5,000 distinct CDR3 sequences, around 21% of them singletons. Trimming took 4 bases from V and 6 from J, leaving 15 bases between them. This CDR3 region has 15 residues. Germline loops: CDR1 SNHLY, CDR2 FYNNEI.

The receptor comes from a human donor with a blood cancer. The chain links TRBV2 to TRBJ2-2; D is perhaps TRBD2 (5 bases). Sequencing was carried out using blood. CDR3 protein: CASSVKPGSAGELFF. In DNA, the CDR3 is TGTGCCAGCAGTGTAAAGCCGGGGTCGGCCGGGGAGCTGTTTTTT.